Below are 27 T cell receptor beta chains sequenced from a single sample in a study of T cell repertoires in cytomegalovirus infection. These receptors are not linked to any known antigen. TCRdb redid the calling of the reads with MiXCR, one entry per CDR3 protein. The profile shows some 940,000 distinct CDR3 sequences, roughly 30% of them singletons. The material was cultured CD8+ T cells from PBMCs, obtained from culture after CMV antigen stimulation. The receptor set was obtained from a human donor in good health (CMV status not recorded). Some clones in this sample may be carry-over from other donors' samples.

This clonotype appeared a few times. The chain is built from TRBV19 and TRBJ1-1; no reliable D call. This CDR3 is 15 amino acids long. The V gene lost 5 bases and the J gene lost 7 bases, with 20 bases spanning the gap. Per the germline V gene, CDR1 is LNHDA and CDR2 is SQIVND (reference sequence). CDR3 loop: CASSPYSGRPYEAFF. The CDR3 DNA follows: TGTGCCAGTAGTCCCTATTCGGGCAGGCCCTATGAAGCTTTCTTT.

This clonotype was seen a few times. This chain links TRBV27 with TRBJ2-3, with D perhaps matching TRBD2 (6 bases). CDR3 size: 16 residues. V was clipped by 3 bases and J by 2 bases, with 15 bases between them. The germline V gene has CDR1 MNHEY and CDR2 SMNVEV (reference sequence). The CDR3 sequence: CASSLNLGGVTDTQYF. The CDR3 nucleotides read TGTGCCAGCAGTTTGAACTTGGGGGGAGTCACAGATACGCAGTATTTT.

Only a few counts were recorded for this clonotype. The chain uses TRBV9 and TRBJ2-2; 10 nucleotides agree with TRBD2. CDR1 is SGDLS, CDR2 YYNGEE, per germline. The length of the CDR3 is 17 residues. J was trimmed by 1 base and V by 4 bases; bases with no gene match: 7. The CDR3 DNA sequence: TGTGCCAGCAGCCCTCACGGACTAGCGGTGAACACCGGGGAGCTGTTTTTT. It codes for CASSPHGLAVNTGELFF.

This clonotype was seen a few times. The chain combines TRBV27 with TRBJ1-1; D remains unclear. CDR3 length: 17 amino acids. The V end lost 6 bases, the J end lost 2 bases, and 22 bases lay between the germline ends. CDR1 and CDR2 (germline): MNHEY, SMNVEV (reference sequence). DNA for the CDR3: TGTGCCAGCAGCTCTTCCCTGCTTAGGGAAACCAACACTGAAGCTTTCTTT. Protein: CASSSSLLRETNTEAFF.

This clonotype has more than one count but fewer than ten. J is TRBJ1-1 and V is TRBV7-6; TRBD1 might be the D (6 bases). The germline V gene has CDR1 SGHVS and CDR2 FNYEAQ. Trimming left V 2 bases short and J 5 bases short, with 12 bases between. This CDR3 contains 14 residues. This CDR3 reads CASSLNKGGTEAFF. The CDR3 DNA reads as TGTGCCAGCAGCTTAAATAAGGGGGGGACTGAAGCTTTCTTT. The full variable domain, with the rest looked up from reference TRBV7-6 and TRBJ1-1, is GAGVSQSPRYKVTKRGQDVALRCDPISGHVSLYWYRQALGQGPEFLTYFNYEAQQDKSGLPNDRFSAERPEGSISTLTIQRTEQRDSAMYRCASSLNKGGTEAFFGQGTRLTVV.

Remarks on this clonotype: Being one base from a much bigger clone, this may be a read error. The chain carries TRBV6-1 and TRBJ1-5; 8 bases map to TRBD1. Unmatched junction bases numbered 9, after V lost 4 bases and J lost 4 bases. This CDR3 region has 16 residues. CDR1 is MNHNS, CDR2 SASEGT, per germline. The CDR3 DNA reads as TGTGCCAGCAGTGTCTCTGACAGGGGCGGGAATCAGCCCCAGCATTTT. It codes for CASSVSDRGGNQPQHF.

This chain connects TRBV12-5 to TRBJ2-1; D tentatively fits TRBD1 or TRBD2 (6 bases each). There are 18 residues in the CDR3. CDR1 is LGHNT, CDR2 FRNRAP, per germline. The V gene lost 3 bases and the J gene lost 5 bases, with 23 bases spanning the gap. The chain's CDR3 is CASGFLPDYRVFDNEQFF. CDR3 bases: TGTGCTAGTGGTTTTCTCCCGGACTACAGGGTATTTGACAATGAGCAGTTCTTC.

The chain carries TRBV27 and TRBJ1-5; TRBD1 matches at 9 bases. CDR1 and CDR2 from the germline V gene are MNHEY and SMNVEV (reference sequence). The CDR3 is 17 amino acids. After removal of 5 bases from V and 2 bases from J, the junction contained 10 bases not matched to a gene. CDR3 residues: CASSPHRGLVGNQPQHF. For the CDR3, the DNA is TGTGCCAGCAGTCCTCACAGGGGGCTGGTTGGCAATCAGCCCCAGCATTTT.

The chain has TRBV7-9 and TRBJ1-2; no definite D call. Germline loops: CDR1 SEHNR, CDR2 FQNEAQ (reference sequence). V shed 5 bases and J shed 7 bases, with 11 bases lying between them. The CDR3 consists of 12 residues. The CDR3 DNA follows: TGTGCCAGCAGCACGGACGCGAGTGGCTACACCTTC. Amino acids: CASSTDASGYTF.

V is TRBV4-3 and J is TRBJ1-2; D remains ambiguous. The length of the CDR3 is 15 residues. Trimming left V 0 bases short and J 0 bases short, with 8 bases between. Per germline, CDR1 LGHNA and CDR2 YSLEER. CDR3 coding DNA: TGCGCCAGCAGCCAAGATAGGCCAGCTAACTATGGCTACACCTTC. Its translation: CASSQDRPANYGYTF.

As DNA, the CDR3 is TGCAGTGCTAGAGATCTGAACCTGGGGGACAGATATAATTCACCCCTCCACTTT. The encoded protein is CSARDLNLGDRYNSPLHF. The rearrangement links TRBV20-1 to TRBJ1-6; the match to TRBD1 covers 7 bases. The CDR3 has 18 amino acids. Germline trimming cut 0 bases from V and 4 bases from J; bases unmatched to any gene: 12. Germline loops: CDR1 DFQATT, CDR2 SNEGSKA (reference sequence).

This clonotype has more than one count but fewer than ten. The chain links TRBV6-6 to TRBJ2-5; 8 nucleotides line up with TRBD1. V lost 5 bases to trimming and J lost 5 bases; unmatched junction nucleotides: 10. Germline values: CDR1 MNHNY, CDR2 SVGAGI (reference sequence). This CDR3 contains 15 residues. CDR3 sequence reads: CASSTGQGAGETQYF. The DNA of the CDR3 is TGTGCCAGCAGTACTGGGCAGGGGGCGGGGGAGACCCAGTACTTC.

This clonotype appeared a few times. The genes are TRBV5-6 and TRBJ1-2; D remains unclear. This CDR3 spans 15 amino acids. V lost 4 bases to trimming and J lost 3 bases, with 16 bases between them. Germline CDR1 is SGHDT and CDR2 is YYEEEE. CDR3 nucleotide sequence: TGTGCCAGCAGCCCCGGGGTTGGTTATCACTATGGCTACACCTTC. This codes for CASSPGVGYHYGYTF.

The chain joins TRBV2 to TRBJ1-1; no definite D call. The germline V gene encodes CDR1 SNHLY and CDR2 FYNNEI. The CDR3 sequence is 10 residues long. V was shortened by 8 bases and J by 11 bases, with 12 bases between the two germline ends. Here the CDR3 DNA reads TGTGCCAGCGAGACCCAAAGGGCTTTCTTT. Amino acids: CASETQRAFF.

A remark on this clonotype: Sequence at one end of the junction differs from germline and may be a read error. The chain links TRBV6-1 to TRBJ2-6; D uncertain. The CDR3 is made up of 16 amino acids. The V gene's germline CDR1 is MNHNS and CDR2 SASEGT. This chain's CDR3 is CASSLVPLSGTNVLTF. The CDR3 DNA sequence: TGTGCCAGCAGTCTAGTGCCTCTCTCTGGGACCAACGTCCTGACTTTC.

V is TRBV27 and J is TRBJ2-1, with a possible D match to TRBD1 (6 bases). The CDR3 runs to 16 residues. Germline values: CDR1 MNHEY, CDR2 SMNVEV (reference sequence). Between the trimmed V and J ends, which lost 5 bases and 0 bases, there was a span of 14 bases. For the CDR3, the DNA is TGTGCCAGCAGTCTGGGGACACGTAGCTCCTACAATGAGCAGTTCTTC. This sequence encodes CASSLGTRSSYNEQFF.

V and J are TRBV7-6 and TRBJ2-5; D gene ambiguous. The CDR3 has 14 amino acids. Germline CDR1 reads SGHVS; CDR2 reads FNYEAQ. The V gene lost 1 base and the J gene lost 3 bases, with 9 bases spanning the gap. The CDR3, as DNA: TGTGCCAGCAGCTTAGTGTCTGGGGAAGAGACCCAGTACTTC. Its translation: CASSLVSGEETQYF. Complete variable domain (other parts from reference TRBV7-6 and TRBJ2-5): GAGVSQSPRYKVTKRGQDVALRCDPISGHVSLYWYRQALGQGPEFLTYFNYEAQQDKSGLPNDRFSAERPEGSISTLTIQRTEQRDSAMYRCASSLVSGEETQYFGPGTRLLVL.

CDR3 region: CASRRGPYGYTF. The CDR3 DNA reads TGTGCCAGCAGAAGGGGGCCCTATGGCTACACCTTC. This sequence joins TRBV27 and TRBJ1-2, with 7 nucleotides matching TRBD1. This CDR3 spans 12 amino acids. Looked up from germline, CDR1 is MNHEY and CDR2 is SMNVEV (reference sequence). With 6 bases clipped from V and 4 bases from J, the junction kept 2 bases outside the gene matches.

This clonotype was recorded a few times. The CDR3 protein is CASSPQGLINSGNTIYF. The CDR3 DNA reads as TGTGCCAGCAGTCCCCAGGGGCTCATCAACTCTGGAAACACCATATATTTT. The rearrangement links TRBV25-1 to TRBJ1-3, with a possible D match to TRBD1 (6 bases). Trimming shortened V by 5 bases and J by 0 bases, and 17 bases separated the two germline ends. The CDR3 loop spans 17 amino acids. Per the germline V gene, CDR1 is MGHDK and CDR2 is SYGVNS.

This clonotype was picked up a small number of times. The genes are TRBV2 and TRBJ1-5; tentatively, D is TRBD1 (6 bases). The V gene lost 4 bases and the J gene lost 2 bases, with 15 bases spanning the gap. Germline CDR1 SNHLY, CDR2 FYNNEI. This CDR3 region has 16 residues. CDR3 DNA: TGTGCCAGCAGTGGAGGGAGGGGGGGCGGCAATCAGCCCCAGCATTTT. Translated, it gives CASSGGRGGGNQPQHF.

V and J are TRBV9 and TRBJ2-5; TRBD1 is a possible D gene (6 bases). There are 15 residues in the CDR3. Trimming removed 6 bases from V and 4 bases from J, with 19 bases in between. CDR1 and CDR2 (germline): SGDLS, YYNGEE. The CDR3 sequence: CASTTGTSRGETQYF. The CDR3 bases are TGTGCCAGCACCACCGGGACATCAAGGGGAGAGACCCAGTACTTC.

This clonotype was found a few times. The chain is built from TRBV6-2 or TRBV6-3 and TRBJ2-7; 7 bases align to TRBD1. Germline V lookup: CDR1 MNHEY, CDR2 SVGEGT. With V trimmed by 5 bases and J by 3 bases, 19 bases remained unmatched. The CDR3 runs to 18 residues. The CDR3 loop reads CASSQDRVMSLALYEQYV. DNA of the CDR3: TGTGCCAGCAGTCAAGACAGGGTAATGTCTCTTGCCCTCTACGAGCAGTACGTC.

This clonotype was recorded a few times. The V call is TRBV4-2, the J call TRBJ2-7, with 7 bases matching TRBD1. In germline, CDR1 is LGHNA, CDR2 YNFKEQ. V dropped 1 base and J dropped 1; count of bases not matched to a gene: 4. The CDR3 runs 15 residues. The CDR3 reads CASSQGGGPSYEQYF. The DNA for the CDR3 is TGTGCCAGCAGCCAAGGAGGGGGCCCATCCTACGAGCAGTACTTC.

The chain employs TRBV7-3 and TRBJ1-2; TRBD1 matches 8 bases. V lost 6 bases to trimming and J lost 5 bases; unmatched junction nucleotides: 17. Germline loops: CDR1 SGHTA, CDR2 FQGTGA. This CDR3 region has 17 residues. The CDR3 protein is CASRGTGQAEEEYGYTF. CDR3 in DNA: TGTGCCAGCAGGGGAACGGGACAGGCGGAAGAGGAGTATGGCTACACCTTC.

In regard to this clonotype: This sequence may be a read error, since a much larger clone differs from it by one base. This chain uses TRBV7-2 with TRBJ2-5; D gene unclear. The germline gives CDR1 SGHTA, CDR2 FQGNSA. With 5 bases removed from V and 5 bases from J, the gap between germline ends came to 12 bases. The CDR3 is made up of 13 amino acids. CDR3 protein: CASSPGRLETQYF. In DNA form, the CDR3 reads TGTGCCAGCAGCCCCGGGCGCTTGGAGACCCAGTACTTC.

The gene calls are TRBV7-9 and TRBJ2-2, with 8 bases lining up with TRBD1. Germline V gives CDR1 SEHNR, CDR2 FQNEAQ (reference sequence). V was pared by 2 bases and J by 3 bases, with 2 bases of the junction left unmatched. CDR3 length: 15 residues. The CDR3 sequence is CASSLLDRDTGELFF. CDR3 DNA: TGTGCCAGCAGCTTACTGGACAGGGACACCGGGGAGCTGTTTTTT. The full variable domain, completed using reference TRBV7-9 and TRBJ2-2, is DTGVSQNPRHKITKRGQNVTFRCDPISEHNRLYWYRQTLGQGPEFLTYFQNEAQLEKSRLLSDRFSAERPKGSFSTLEIQRTEQGDSAMYLCASSLLDRDTGELFFGEGSRLTVL.

This chain connects TRBV9 to TRBJ2-1; no definite D call. The germline V gene has CDR1 SGDLS and CDR2 YYNGEE. Trimming left V 4 bases short and J 8 bases short, with 16 bases between. There are 14 residues in the CDR3. The CDR3 loop reads CASSFRTIGDEQFF. CDR3 bases: TGTGCCAGCAGCTTCCGAACGATTGGGGATGAGCAGTTCTTC.